The sequence of this TCR beta chain was determined in a study of T cell responses to AZD1222 COVID-19 vaccine. The table came from immunoSEQ multiplex PCR; TCRdb's copy has only in-frame clones and leaves some out. Among about 140,000 clones, 92% were seen once, and the ten largest hold less than 5%. V gave up 4 bases and J gave up 2 bases, with 15 bases separating them. The CDR3 runs to 16 residues. Germline V gene lookup returns CDR1 LNHDA and CDR2 SQIVND (reference sequence). Study conclusions and caveats: Spike-specific TCR breadth and depth went up after people got two AZD1222 doses.

Details on this clone: As yet, its antigen is unknown.

V gene TRBV19 combines with J gene TRBJ2-1; tentative D call: TRBD2 (5 bases). Sequencing was performed on peripheral blood, taken 28 days after the second AZD1222 dose. The TCR sequence derives from an adult who received the AZD1222 COVID-19 vaccine. CDR3 amino acids: CASSTPGKRTYNEQFF. The CDR3 coding sequence is TGTGCCAGTAGTACCCCCGGGAAGAGGACCTACAATGAGCAGTTCTTC.